This entry describes one T cell receptor beta chain. Its target is not known. This CDR3 has 14 amino acids. Germline CDR1 and CDR2: SGDLS and YYNGEE. Trimming took 5 bases from V and 6 from J, leaving 17 bases between them. The data belong to a study of somatic mutations in cytotoxic T cells in rheumatoid arthritis. Overall study results and limits: Reported slight underrepresentation of TRBV07 in rheumatoid arthritis patients was not subjected to multiple-comparison adjustment.

The protocol was immunoSEQ multiplex PCR, while the TCRdb copy is restricted to in-frame clones and leaves out a portion. The sample includes some 20,000 clones, about four fifths of them seen just once. The sample consisted of CD8+ T cells sorted from blood. This TCR was recovered from an adult with rheumatoid arthritis. V gene TRBV9 combines with J gene TRBJ1-2; TRBD1 is a possible D gene (6 bases). The CDR3 sequence: CASRLGQGTNGYTF. The CDR3 DNA follows: TGTGCCAGCAGACTGGGGCAGGGGACGAATGGCTACACCTTC.